A selection of T cell receptor beta chains follows, all from one sample in a study of blood T cells in healthy people across ages. Each CDR3 protein gets one entry after TCRdb re-called the 5' RACE reads with MiXCR. The data show under 800,000 distinct CDR3 sequences, with over 20% seen just once and 3% to 4% held by the top ten. The specimen sequenced was blood. These receptors originate from a man aged 70 or older in good health. Each CDR3 is given with its conserved first and last residue. The D gene is left open where the match is weak. Clone size appears in some rows only: once, few, many, or a class for an expanded clone.

size: few; J: TRBJ1-6; V: TRBV19; length: 18; D: TRBD1; CDR3: CASSSIPPGQPYNSPLHF; DNA: TGTGCCAGTAGTTCTATACCTCCGGGACAGCCATATAATTCACCCCTCCACTTT
size: NA; J: TRBJ2-7; V: TRBV5-1; length: 17; D: TRBD1; CDR3: CASSLGQWGQGATEQYF; DNA: TGCGCCAGCAGCTTGGGTCAATGGGGACAGGGGGCAACCGAGCAGTACTTC
size: NA; J: TRBJ2-7; V: TRBV3-1; length: 14; D: NA; CDR3: CASSQVGRAAEQYF; DNA: TGTGCCAGCAGCCAAGTCGGACGAGCAGCCGAGCAGTACTTC
size: NA; J: TRBJ1-4; V: TRBV20-1; length: 16; D: TRBD1; CDR3: CSARGQGTGANEKLFF; DNA: TGCAGTGCTAGAGGCCAAGGGACAGGGGCTAATGAAAAACTGTTTTTT
size: many; J: TRBJ2-1; V: TRBV3-1; length: 17; D: TRBD2; CDR3: CASSLTSGGSSYNEQFF; DNA: TGTGCCAGCAGCCTGACTAGCGGTGGGAGCTCCTACAATGAGCAGTTCTTC
size: few; J: TRBJ2-7; V: TRBV20-1; length: 14; D: TRBD2; CDR3: CSASTSGNTYEQYF; DNA: TGCAGTGCCAGTACTAGCGGGAACACCTACGAGCAGTACTTC
size: NA; J: TRBJ2-5; V: TRBV7-2; length: 15; D: TRBD1; CDR3: CASTHSNRGKETQYF; DNA: TGTGCCAGCACCCATTCCAACAGGGGGAAAGAGACCCAGTACTTC
size: NA; J: TRBJ1-2; V: TRBV3-1; length: 14; D: NA; CDR3: CASSQAGASNGYTF; DNA: TGTGCCAGCAGCCAAGCAGGAGCTTCAAATGGCTACACCTTC
size: NA; J: TRBJ2-3; V: TRBV4-1; length: 15; D: TRBD1; CDR3: CASSQQQGITDTQYF; DNA: TGCGCCAGCAGCCAACAACAGGGGATCACAGATACGCAGTATTTT
size: NA; J: TRBJ1-2; V: TRBV6-1; length: 14; D: NA; CDR3: CASSVGRANYGYTF; DNA: TGTGCCAGCAGTGTGGGGAGGGCTAACTATGGCTACACCTTC
size: few; J: TRBJ2-7; V: TRBV7-2; length: 18; D: NA; CDR3: CASSLAIEGYSWFDEQYF; DNA: TGTGCCAGCAGCTTAGCGATCGAGGGGTACTCTTGGTTCGACGAGCAGTACTTC
size: NA; J: TRBJ2-1; V: TRBV5-1; length: 15; D: NA; CDR3: CASSSGTRGVHEQFF; DNA: TGCGCCAGCAGCTCTGGGACCCGAGGGGTTCATGAGCAGTTCTTC
size: few; J: TRBJ1-6; V: TRBV18; length: 12; D: NA; CDR3: CASGEDNSPLHF; DNA: TGTGCCAGCGGAGAGGATAATTCACCCCTCCACTTT
size: few; J: TRBJ2-5; V: TRBV3-1; length: 14; D: NA; CDR3: CASSQVVSRETQYF; DNA: TGTGCCAGCAGCCAAGTGGTAAGCCGGGAGACCCAGTACTTC
size: NA; J: TRBJ2-3; V: TRBV4-1; length: 17; D: TRBD2; CDR3: CASSQELSGRSPDTQYF; DNA: TGCGCCAGCAGCCAAGAATTAAGCGGGAGATCCCCAGATACGCAGTATTTT
size: NA; J: TRBJ2-5; V: TRBV12-3/TRBV12-4; length: 15; D: TRBD1; CDR3: CASRGRTGTSDTQYF; DNA: TGTGCCAGCAGGGGTCGGACAGGGACCTCAGACACCCAGTACTTC
size: NA; J: TRBJ1-5; V: TRBV12-3/TRBV12-4; length: 12; D: NA; CDR3: CASSHGNQPQHF; DNA: TGTGCCAGCAGCCACGGCAATCAGCCCCAGCATTTT
size: few; J: TRBJ2-1; V: TRBV5-1; length: 16; D: TRBD2; CDR3: CASSWIAGSSYNEQFF; DNA: TGCGCCAGCAGCTGGATAGCGGGAAGCTCCTACAATGAGCAGTTCTTC
size: many; J: TRBJ2-3; V: TRBV5-5; length: 13; D: NA; CDR3: CASSLDLENTQYF; DNA: TGTGCCAGCAGCTTGGACCTGGAGAATACGCAGTATTTT
size: NA; J: TRBJ2-1; V: TRBV5-6; length: 16; D: NA; CDR3: CASSLGFRGLGNEQFF; DNA: TGTGCCAGCAGCTTGGGTTTCCGAGGCTTGGGCAATGAGCAGTTCTTC
size: NA; J: TRBJ2-7; V: TRBV3-1; length: 16; D: TRBD2; CDR3: CASRQASSGRAYEQYF; DNA: TGTGCCAGCAGACAAGCGTCTAGCGGGAGGGCCTACGAGCAGTACTTC
size: NA; J: TRBJ2-3; V: TRBV4-3; length: 17; D: NA; CDR3: CASSQAAVETIPDTQYF; DNA: TGCGCCAGCAGCCAAGCAGCGGTCGAGACAATCCCTGATACGCAGTATTTT
size: few; J: TRBJ2-1; V: TRBV7-3; length: 16; D: NA; CDR3: CASSRVGGTPYNEQFF; DNA: TGTGCCAGCAGCCGAGTTGGGGGAACGCCCTACAATGAGCAGTTCTTC
size: NA; J: TRBJ1-4; V: TRBV28; length: 15; D: NA; CDR3: CASSFSTGSNEKLFF; DNA: TGTGCCAGCAGTTTTTCGACGGGCTCTAATGAAAAACTGTTTTTT
size: NA; J: TRBJ2-3; V: TRBV29-1; length: 12; D: TRBD1; CDR3: CSVETGADTQYF; DNA: TGCAGCGTTGAAACAGGGGCAGATACGCAGTATTTT
size: few; J: TRBJ2-5; V: TRBV5-1; length: 14; D: NA; CDR3: CASSLDGSRETQYF; DNA: TGCGCCAGCAGCTTGGACGGGAGTAGAGAGACCCAGTACTTC
size: NA; J: TRBJ2-5; V: TRBV7-9; length: 14; D: TRBD1; CDR3: CASSRQGSQETQYF; DNA: TGTGCCAGCAGTAGACAGGGGAGCCAAGAGACCCAGTACTTC
size: once; J: TRBJ2-7; V: TRBV20-1; length: 14; D: NA; CDR3: CSAIKTLGFCEQYF; DNA: TGCAGTGCTATAAAGACACTAGGTTTCTGCGAGCAGTACTTC
size: few; J: TRBJ1-4; V: TRBV14; length: 17; D: NA; CDR3: CASSQDSLTWANEKLFF; DNA: TGTGCCAGCAGCCAAGATAGTCTCACGTGGGCTAATGAAAAACTGTTTTTT
size: few; J: TRBJ2-3; V: TRBV5-1; length: 15; D: NA; CDR3: CASGHEGGSPDTQYF; DNA: TGCGCCAGCGGACACGAGGGGGGCAGCCCAGATACGCAGTATTTT
size: few; J: TRBJ2-7; V: TRBV5-5; length: 15; D: TRBD1; CDR3: CASSLSTGNTYEQYF; DNA: TGTGCCAGCAGCTTGTCGACAGGGAATACCTACGAGCAGTACTTC
size: few; J: TRBJ2-7; V: TRBV10-1; length: 14; D: TRBD2; CDR3: CTSSGTSGSYEQYF; DNA: TGCACCAGCAGTGGTACTAGCGGGAGCTACGAGCAGTACTTC